The TCR beta chain under discussion was sequenced for a study of siplizumab effects on memory and regulatory T cells. Findings of the study overall: Naive T cells were seemingly more diverse than memory cells, and major contributions to the alloresponse seemed to be made by them. Suppressive function of proliferating Tregs from siplizumab cultures was not confirmed.

A word on this clone: Its target is unknown.

Per sample, the assay covered 85,000 to 100,000 TCR templates. Produced via immunoSEQ multiplex PCR; TCRdb's table is partial and in-frame only. This table has around 86,000 clones, 90% to 95% appearing once. The receptor's source is a human donor in good health. Sequencing was done on a sample of non-Treg CD4+ T cells sorted from blood.

CDR3 sequence reads: CASSNRDGGGGDTQYF. CDR3 coding DNA: TGCGCCAGCAGCAACCGGGACGGCGGAGGGGGAGATACGCAGTATTTT. V usage is TRBV5-1 and J usage is TRBJ2-3; D may correspond to TRBD1 or TRBD2 (6 bases each). CDR3 length: 16 amino acids. The V gene's germline CDR1 is SGHRS and CDR2 YFSETQ. Trimming removed 4 bases from V and 5 bases from J, with 20 bases in between.